This TCR beta chain was sequenced in a study of blood T cells in healthy people across ages. Points from the study as a whole: Compared with aged donors, long-lived donors showed fewer expanded clones, suggesting selection.

The CDR3 covers 14 residues. Germline V gene lookup returns CDR1 ENHRY and CDR2 SYGVKD. Trimming shortened V by 0 bases and J by 6 bases, and 9 bases separated the two germline ends. The use of a sample-barcoded 5' primer and a J-beta primer mix characterized a second PCR of 7 to 11 cycles. TCRdb independently ran MiXCR on the 5' RACE reads; one entry per CDR3 protein. The table shows roughly 700,000 distinct CDR3 sequences, with more than 20% occurring only once. This clonotype has only a few counts. Its antigen is currently unknown. The sample also formed part of further work on T cells of mothers and their children.

Sequenced input: blood. The TCR comes from a boy younger than 18 in good health. This chain connects TRBV10-3 to TRBJ1-5; a possible D gene is TRBD1 (5 bases). Here the CDR3 DNA reads TGTGCCATCAGTGAGTCGGGGGGTGGTCAGCCCCAGCATTTT. Its protein product is CAISESGGGQPQHF.